These T cell receptor beta chains were read from a single sample in a study of blood T cell repertoires in COVID-19. Measured with immunoSEQ multiplex PCR; TCRdb has only the in-frame clones, and not every one. The repertoire holds approximately 220,000 clones, with over 75% as singletons. Sequenced input: peripheral blood. The receptors originated from an elderly woman with acute or convalescent COVID-19. Both conserved end residues are part of each CDR3. A D gene is named only where the DNA matches it firmly. The listing skips clone size in some rows; elsewhere it reads once, few, many or a size class.

D gene | J gene | clone size | V gene | CDR3 DNA | CDR3 protein
- | TRBJ2-3 | - | TRBV6-6 | TGTGCCAGCAGTTACTCGGAGGCCGGCACAGATACGCAGTATTTT | CASSYSEAGTDTQYF
TRBD2 | TRBJ2-7 | - | TRBV3-1/TRBV3-2 | TGTGCCAGCAGCCAAGCGGGACTAGCGGCCCAATACGAGCAGTACTTC | CASSQAGLAAQYEQYF
- | TRBJ1-5 | few | TRBV18 | TGTGCCAGCTCACCAGAGGAGGGCAGCCCCTATAGCAATCAGCCCCAGCATTTT | CASSPEEGSPYSNQPQHF
- | TRBJ2-5 | - | TRBV7-9 | TGTGCCAGCGGGCCCCGCAGGGCGGGGGAGACCCAGTACTTC | CASGPRRAGETQYF
TRBD1 | TRBJ2-7 | - | TRBV7-6 | TGTGCCAGCAGCCAGACAGGGAGCTACGAGCAGTACTTC | CASSQTGSYEQYF
- | TRBJ2-7 | once | TRBV5-8 | TGTGCCAGCAGCCCAATGGGCGCCAATCTATACATCCACGAGCAGTACTTC | CASSPMGANLYIHEQYF
TRBD1 | TRBJ2-2 | - | TRBV20-1 | TGCAGTGCTAGTCGGCTCACGGGACAGGGGATAACCGGGGAGCTGTTTTTT | CSASRLTGQGITGELFF
TRBD1 | TRBJ2-1 | - | TRBV6-5 | TGTGCCACCATGGGACAGGGGAATTTTAATGAGCAGTTCTTC | CATMGQGNFNEQFF
TRBD1 | TRBJ1-1 | - | TRBV28 | TGTGCCAGCTTCGACAGGGAAGGGACTGAAGCTTTCTTT | CASFDREGTEAFF
TRBD2 | TRBJ2-7 | - | TRBV29-1 | TGCAGCGCCCGGGGAGCGGGGGGCCGAGAGCAGTACTTC | CSARGAGGREQYF
TRBD1 | TRBJ1-5 | - | TRBV9 | TGTGCCAGCAGCGCCCGATACGGTTGGGACAGGGGGACAGGGAGCAATCAGCCCCAGCATTTT | CASSARYGWDRGTGSNQPQHF
- | TRBJ1-2 | - | TRBV6-1 | TGTGCCAGCAGTGAAGCCTCGCTGACGACAGTCTATGGCTACACCTTC | CASSEASLTTVYGYTF
TRBD2 | TRBJ2-3 | - | TRBV9 | TGTGCCAGCAGCGAACTAGCGGGGGGAGGCACAGATACGCAGTATTTT | CASSELAGGGTDTQYF